Following are 30 T cell receptor delta chains from one sample sequenced in a study of Vδ1+ human thymocytes. Whole-study results and caveats: Thymic TRG and TRD repertoires appeared highly polyclonal.

Their antigen targets remain unknown. The template was reverse-transcribed extracted RNA. Pooled V-gene forward primers with one constant-region reverse primer generated the CDR3 amplicons by multiplex PCR. TCRdb re-called clones from the multiplex PCR reads via CATT. The sample has 24,000 or so delta-chain clones; around 28% are singletons. Sequencing was performed on Vdelta1+ gamma-delta thymocytes from the thymus. The subset was: FACS-sorted CD3+ TCRalphabeta- TCRVdelta1+ TCRVdelta2- thymocytes. The receptors stem from a boy less than two years old who had congenital heart surgery.

As regards this clone: A much larger clone lies a single base off, so this may be a read error. The rearrangement links TRDV1 to TRDJ1; 7 nucleotides match TRDD2. V was pared by 6 bases and J by 0 bases, with 10 bases of the junction left unmatched. This CDR3 is built from 16 residues. CDR1 TSWWSYY and CDR2 QGS come from the germline V gene. The CDR3 coding sequence is TGTGCTCTTGGAGACCTTCCTTTCCATTACACCGATAAACTCATCTTT. As protein: CALGDLPFHYTDKLIF.

Remarks on this clone: Given a much more abundant clone one base away, this may be a read error. The chain couples TRDV1 to TRDJ1; TRDD3 matches 10 bases. V shed 2 bases, J shed 7 bases, and the junction held 25 bases outside the gene matches. CDR3 length equals 21 residues. CDR1 TSWWSYY and CDR2 QGS come from the germline V gene. The CDR3 DNA reads TGTGCTCTTGGGGAATGGAGGATCACCTCGTACTGGGGGATGAAGGTCCCTAAACTCATCTTT. This encodes CALGEWRITSYWGMKVPKLIF.

The chain links TRDV1 to TRDJ1; 9 nucleotides align to TRDD3. V lost 5 bases and J lost 1; bases outside the gene matches: 29. CDR3 length: 23 residues. The germline gives CDR1 TSWWSYY, CDR2 QGS. The CDR3 bases are TGTGCTCTTGGGACCCGACCTCCTACGCAGACAAAGAGGGACTGGGGGACCACCGATAAACTCATCTTT. Translating gives CALGTRPPTQTKRDWGTTDKLIF.

This clone has just a few counts. The chain is built from TRDV1 and TRDJ1; weak D call: TRDD3 (6 bases). V gave up 4 bases and J gave up 0 bases, with 24 bases separating them. In germline, CDR1 is TSWWSYY, CDR2 QGS. The CDR3 covers 19 residues. CDR3: CALGVPLGSGRGDTDKLIF. In DNA form, the CDR3 reads TGTGCTCTTGGGGTCCCACTGGGATCCGGACGAGGGGACACCGATAAACTCATCTTT.

This clone is medium-sized in the sample. The chain is built from TRDV2 and TRDJ1, with a possible D match to TRDD3 (8 bases). The V end lost 3 bases, the J end lost 9 bases, and 31 bases lay between the germline ends. Germline CDR1 reads GEAIGNYY; CDR2 reads EKD. The CDR3 is 18 residues long. The CDR3 DNA sequence: TGTGCCTGTGACCTCCCTTCCTCAGAGTTTACTGGGGGCCCCCAACTCATCTTT. As protein: CACDLPSSEFTGGPQLIF.

This clone was seen a few times. The gene calls are TRDV1 and TRDJ1, with D unresolved. The germline V gene has CDR1 TSWWSYY and CDR2 QGS. Trimming cost V 4 bases and J 0 bases, with 12 bases left between them. There are 15 residues in the CDR3. This chain's CDR3 is CALGARSDYTDKLIF. The CDR3, as DNA: TGTGCTCTTGGGGCCAGATCGGATTACACCGATAAACTCATCTTT.

This clone showed up just a few times. The V gene is TRDV1, the J gene TRDJ1; no clear D. V lost 1 base and J 7 bases, leaving 7 bases between the germline ends. This CDR3 comprises 12 residues. Germline V CDR1 and CDR2: TSWWSYY, QGS. The CDR3 nucleotides are TGTGCTCTTGGGGAACCGGTGGTTAAACTCATCTTT. It specifies CALGEPVVKLIF.

This clone turned up a few times. The chain joins TRDV1 to TRDJ1, with D tentatively TRDD2 (7 bases). Per the germline V gene, CDR1 is TSWWSYY and CDR2 is QGS. This CDR3 contains 22 residues. V was shortened by 2 bases and J by 0 bases, with 31 bases between the two germline ends. The CDR3 sequence: CALGEGSPLRYVLPSYTDKLIF. CDR3 DNA sequence: TGTGCTCTTGGGGAAGGGAGTCCCCTGCGATACGTACTACCTTCCTACACCGATAAACTCATCTTT.

V is TRDV1 and J is TRDJ1; 8 nucleotides agree with TRDD3. V lost 3 bases to trimming and J lost 0 bases; unmatched junction nucleotides: 24. The CDR3 length is 22 residues. Germline assignment: CDR1 TSWWSYY and CDR2 QGS. CDR3 coding DNA: TGTGCTCTTGGGGACTTGGGCCCAAATAAGACTGGGGGCTCAGGGTACACCGATAAACTCATCTTT. Translation gives CALGDLGPNKTGGSGYTDKLIF.

V gene TRDV1 combines with J gene TRDJ1; TRDD3 agrees at 13 bases. The germline CDR1 and CDR2 sequences are TSWWSYY and QGS. CDR3 length equals 22 residues. V gave up 5 bases and J gave up 0 bases; unmatched junction bases: 21. The CDR3 DNA reads TGTGCTCTTGGGAATTCCCGGTACTGGGGGATACGGGAGAAGAAGTACACCGATAAACTCATCTTT. Translation gives CALGNSRYWGIREKKYTDKLIF.

This clone was counted between two and nine times. This chain uses TRDV1 with TRDJ1, with D tentatively TRDD3 (10 bases). Germline V CDR1 and CDR2: TSWWSYY, QGS. CDR3 size: 20 residues. Between the trimmed V and J ends, which lost 4 bases and 0 bases, there was a span of 27 bases. The CDR3 nucleotides read TGTGCTCTTGGGGGCCTTCCTACGAGTACTGGGGGATCGAACACCGATAAACTCATCTTT. Its protein product is CALGGLPTSTGGSNTDKLIF.

This clone was observed a handful of times. This chain connects TRDV1 to TRDJ1; 8 positions agree with TRDD3. The CDR3 has 20 residues. Germline V CDR1 and CDR2: TSWWSYY, QGS. V shed 0 bases, J shed 1 base, and the junction held 16 bases outside the gene matches. As DNA, the CDR3 is TGTGCTCTTGGGGAACTTCCCCGGGGATGGGGGATTGGGGGCACCGATAAACTCATCTTT. It is translated as CALGELPRGWGIGGTDKLIF.

This clone appeared a few times. One end of the junction varies from germline; a read error may be responsible. Within the sample, other DNA sequences also encode this same CDR3. The rearrangement uses TRDV1 and TRDJ1; weak D call: TRDD3 (5 bases). The CDR3 consists of 17 residues. CDR1 TSWWSYY and CDR2 QGS come from the germline V gene. The CDR3 DNA is TGTGCCCTTGGGGAACAATGTAAACCCTCGTCCACCGATAAACTCATCTTT. Translation: CALGEQCKPSSTDKLIF.

This clone appeared a few times. The gene calls are TRDV1 and TRDJ1, with 13 bases fitting TRDD3. CDR1 and CDR2 from the germline V gene are TSWWSYY and QGS. Trimming cost V 2 bases and J 9 bases; bases outside gene matches: 24. CDR3 length: 21 residues. This CDR3 is CALGEAGLPTRGYWGIRELIF. The CDR3 bases are TGTGCTCTTGGGGAAGCGGGGCTTCCTACGAGGGGGTACTGGGGGATACGGGAACTCATCTTT.

Sample share makes this clone medium-sized. This chain connects TRDV1 to TRDJ1; 9 positions match TRDD3. This CDR3 spans 19 amino acids. Germline assignment: CDR1 TSWWSYY and CDR2 QGS. Germline trimming cut 5 bases from V and 0 bases from J; bases unmatched to any gene: 16. DNA for the CDR3: TGTGCTCTTGGGATCCTTCCCTACTGGGGGACCTTCTACACCGATAAACTCATCTTT. It is translated as CALGILPYWGTFYTDKLIF.

The chain has TRDV1 and TRDJ1; D may be TRDD3 (5 bases). Per germline, CDR1 TSWWSYY and CDR2 QGS. The CDR3 extends over 20 amino acids. Trimming shortened V by 0 bases and J by 3 bases, and 26 bases separated the two germline ends. The CDR3 region is CALGELSHKRKDRWPDKLIF. The DNA for the CDR3 is TGTGCTCTTGGGGAACTATCCCACAAGAGGAAGGATAGGTGGCCCGATAAACTCATCTTT.

In this sample, this clone turned up a few times. The chain combines TRDV1 with TRDJ1; TRDD3 matches at 11 bases. Germline V gives CDR1 TSWWSYY, CDR2 QGS. J gave up 2 bases and V 0 bases, and 11 bases lay outside the gene matches. The CDR3 contains 19 residues. The CDR3 protein is CALGELSLLGGYATDKLIF. For the CDR3, the DNA is TGTGCTCTTGGGGAACTGTCCCTACTTGGGGGATACGCAACCGATAAACTCATCTTT.

The chain combines TRDV1 with TRDJ1, with 11 bases that match TRDD3. The CDR3 extends over 24 amino acids. The germline gives CDR1 TSWWSYY, CDR2 QGS. The trim removed 0 bases at V and 1 base at J, leaving 25 bases unmatched. The CDR3 bases are TGTGCTCTTGGGGAACTAGGGAGAAGATTCCTTGGCTTACTGGGGGATATGAGCACCGATAAACTCATCTTT. Residues: CALGELGRRFLGLLGDMSTDKLIF.

This clone was seen a few times. The gene calls are TRDV1 and TRDJ1; a possible D gene is TRDD2 (6 bases). The ends were cut back, 3 bases at V and 0 bases at J, with 23 bases in the middle. This CDR3 has 19 residues. Germline V gives CDR1 TSWWSYY, CDR2 QGS. CDR3 in DNA: TGTGCTCTTGGGGACCATCCTACTTGGTTGGCTTTTTACACCGATAAACTCATCTTT. Its protein product is CALGDHPTWLAFYTDKLIF.

The sample holds a few counts of this clone. Other DNA sequences in the same sample also yield this CDR3. V usage is TRDV1 and J usage is TRDJ1, with a tentative D call TRDD2 (9 bases). V was cut by 1 base and J by 6 bases, with 27 bases left in between. CDR3 length: 19 residues. Looked up from germline, CDR1 is TSWWSYY and CDR2 is QGS. As DNA, the CDR3 is TGTGCTCTTGGGGAACCCAGATCTCCTTCCTACTGGGGGGTTCATAAACTCATCTTT. Translation gives CALGEPRSPSYWGVHKLIF.

The sample holds a few counts of this clone. V gene TRDV1 combines with J gene TRDJ1; D is unresolved. Germline-derived CDR1 and CDR2 are TSWWSYY and QGS. The CDR3 length is 13 residues. The ends were cut back, 1 base at V and 7 bases at J, with 10 bases in the middle. As DNA, the CDR3 is TGTGCTCTTGGGGAACCCCCAGAGGGTAAACTCATCTTT. Its translation is CALGEPPEGKLIF.

The chain recombines TRDV1 with TRDJ1, with a tentative D call TRDD2 (9 bases). The germline V gene encodes CDR1 TSWWSYY and CDR2 QGS. V was shortened by 5 bases and J by 0 bases, with 34 bases between the two germline ends. This CDR3 spans 22 amino acids. In DNA, the CDR3 is TGTGCTCTTGGGTCCTTCTCCTTCCTACCTCGTAGTGGGGGATTGGACACCGATAAACTCATCTTT. Translation gives CALGSFSFLPRSGGLDTDKLIF.

This clone appeared a few times. The chain is built from TRDV1 and TRDJ1; 12 nucleotides agree with TRDD3. With V trimmed by 6 bases and J by 0 bases, 23 bases remained unmatched. Germline CDR1 is TSWWSYY and CDR2 is QGS. The CDR3 covers 22 residues. The CDR3 DNA reads as TGTGCTCTTGGTCCCGTCCTTCCTCGTTTGTACTGGGGGATACCCTACACCGATAAACTCATCTTT. Amino acids: CALGPVLPRLYWGIPYTDKLIF.

The V and J genes are TRDV1 and TRDJ1; 8 nucleotides line up with TRDD2. The CDR3 extends over 26 amino acids. Germline trimming cut 0 bases from V and 0 bases from J; bases unmatched to any gene: 33. The germline V gene has CDR1 TSWWSYY and CDR2 QGS. The CDR3 DNA reads as TGTGCTCTTGGGGAACTCAGGGGACGGGGCTTCCTACGGTTACTGGTGGATACCTCGTACACCGATAAACTCATCTTT. It encodes CALGELRGRGFLRLLVDTSYTDKLIF.

J is TRDJ1 and V is TRDV1, with 7 bases fitting TRDD3. CDR1 TSWWSYY and CDR2 QGS come from the germline V gene. The CDR3 has 14 amino acids. J lost 3 bases, V lost 5 bases, and 6 bases had no gene match. The CDR3 region has the DNA TGTGCTCTTGGGCCCCTGGGGGCCGCCGATAAACTCATCTTT. Residues: CALGPLGAADKLIF.

This sequence joins TRDV1 and TRDJ1, with 11 bases fitting TRDD3. Germline lookup yields CDR1 TSWWSYY and CDR2 QGS. V lost 2 bases, J lost 0 bases, and 20 bases stayed unmatched. The CDR3 has 22 amino acids. CDR3 sequence: CALGEWALGDTRLLEYTDKLIF. In DNA, the CDR3 is TGTGCTCTTGGGGAATGGGCTCTGGGGGATACCCGTCTGCTTGAGTACACCGATAAACTCATCTTT.

This clone rates as medium-sized (0.01 to 0.1%). This chain uses TRDV2 with TRDJ1; a weak D match, TRDD3 (6 bases). This CDR3 spans 17 amino acids. Germline CDR1 is GEAIGNYY and CDR2 is EKD. V was shortened by 0 bases and J by 3 bases, with 19 bases between the two germline ends. CDR3 DNA sequence: TGTGCCTGTGACACCGGGTTGGGGGGGCCACCAGCCGATAAACTCATCTTT. Translating gives CACDTGLGGPPADKLIF.

The chain recombines TRDV1 with TRDJ1, with 8 bases lining up with TRDD3. The germline V gene has CDR1 TSWWSYY and CDR2 QGS. The CDR3 is made up of 18 amino acids. V trimming: 2 bases; J trimming: 0 bases; junction bases outside the gene matches: 11. The CDR3 sequence is CALGEVSPGGTYTDKLIF. The CDR3 DNA follows: TGTGCTCTTGGGGAAGTCTCTCCTGGGGGAACGTACACCGATAAACTCATCTTT.

This clone is labeled as medium-sized. The J gene is TRDJ1, the V gene TRDV1; 9 positions match TRDD3. Germline V lookup: CDR1 TSWWSYY, CDR2 QGS. This CDR3 region has 19 residues. With V trimmed by 3 bases and J by 2 bases, 16 bases remained unmatched. The CDR3 DNA reads TGTGCTCTTGGGGACCCCGGGCTACGGAGCTGGGGGATTACCGATAAACTCATCTTT. As protein: CALGDPGLRSWGITDKLIF.

The chain uses TRDV1 and TRDJ1, with TRDD3 identical over 10 bases. The J segment lost 2 bases and the V segment lost 11 bases, leaving 17 bases of the junction unmatched. Germline values: CDR1 TSWWSYY, CDR2 QGS. CDR3 length: 17 residues. The CDR3 nucleotides are TGTGCTATAGAGGAGCTGGGGGATAGATGGGGGACCGATAAACTCATCTTT. Protein: CAIEELGDRWGTDKLIF.